In this sample, the clone carrying this T cell receptor beta chain turned up a few times. Its antigen is not known. V lost 5 bases and J lost 4, with 9 bases in between. The CDR3 extends over 13 amino acids. Germline values: CDR1 SGHTA, CDR2 FQGNSA. The data originate from a study of T cells after yellow fever vaccination. Study details: Fractions with few cells were prepared using SMART-Seq v4 Ultra Low Input. Study-wide points: Booster samples showed a return of most primary-vaccination clones (roughly 96% CD4, about 87% CD8). It was the secondary response that reached its peak faster, day 5 versus 15, but it was weaker.

A single record per CDR3 protein comes from TCRdb applying MiXCR to the 5' RACE reads. The data contain 500,000 to 650,000 distinct CDR3 sequences, approximately 15% of them singletons. This TCR was recovered from a man aged 30 to 45 who received the YFV17D yellow fever vaccine. The chain joins TRBV7-2 to TRBJ2-1; D unresolved. The material sequenced was PBMCs, taken on the day of the yellow fever booster vaccination. CDR3 coding DNA: TGTGCCAGCAGCGTGGAGAGATACAATGAGCAGTTCTTC. It codes for CASSVERYNEQFF.